One sample yielded the 19 T cell receptor beta chains listed below, sequenced in a study of cytomegalovirus exposure and HLA in healthy donors. The PCR was carried out with 60 Vbeta primers and 13 Jbeta primers. The protocol was immunoSEQ multiplex PCR, while the TCRdb copy is restricted to in-frame clones and leaves out a portion. The sample consists of around 150,000 clones, 80% to 85% of them appearing once. Sample: PBMCs. The receptor source for this set is a man younger than 30 in good health and CMV-seronegative.

The genes are TRBV7-3 and TRBJ2-7; no firm D call. From germline, CDR1 is SGHTA and CDR2 FQGTGA. This CDR3 is 11 amino acids long. The V end was cut by 3 bases, the J end by 3 bases, with 3 bases between. The chain's CDR3 is CASSFSYEQYF. CDR3 DNA sequence: TGTGCCAGCAGCTTTAGCTACGAGCAGTACTTC.

This chain uses TRBV7-3 with TRBJ2-5, with a tentative D call TRBD2 (6 bases). The germline V and J ends were trimmed by 2 bases and 4 bases, with 11 bases remaining between them. Looked up from germline, CDR1 is SGHTA and CDR2 is FQGTGA. There are 14 residues in the CDR3. The DNA of the CDR3 is TGTGCCAGCAGCTTATACGGAGGGCTAGAGACCCAGTACTTC. Residues: CASSLYGGLETQYF.

The V gene is TRBV25-1, the J gene TRBJ1-1, with D tentatively TRBD1 (5 bases). The V gene's germline CDR1 is MGHDK and CDR2 SYGVNS. V was cut by 7 bases and J by 1 base, with 10 bases left in between. This CDR3 comprises 13 residues. CDR3 protein: CASTRGSNTEAFF. The CDR3 coding sequence is TGTGCCAGCACACGGGGGTCGAACACTGAAGCTTTCTTT.

The V call is TRBV7-9, the J call TRBJ2-7; 8 nucleotides match TRBD1. Germline-derived CDR1 and CDR2 are SEHNR and FQNEAQ (reference sequence). The ends lost 1 base at V and 3 bases at J; junction bases unmatched: 2. The CDR3 runs 14 residues. The DNA of the CDR3 is TGTGCCAGCAGCTTAGGACAGGGGATCTACGAGCAGTACTTC. Encoded protein: CASSLGQGIYEQYF.

V usage is TRBV4-2 and J usage is TRBJ2-1; possibly TRBD1 for D (5 bases). This CDR3 contains 15 residues. Germline V gene lookup returns CDR1 LGHNA and CDR2 YNFKEQ. The V end was cut by 4 bases, the J end by 4 bases, with 14 bases between. CDR3 nucleotides: TGTGCCAGCAGCCCGACGACAGACACATACAATGAGCAGTTCTTC. It codes for CASSPTTDTYNEQFF.

The chain employs TRBV25-1 and TRBJ1-4; the D gene is possibly TRBD1 (5 bases). Germline assignment: CDR1 MGHDK and CDR2 SYGVNS. This CDR3 contains 13 residues. V lost 4 bases, J lost 6 bases, and 9 bases lay in between. The CDR3 is CASSGLGDEKLFF. Here the CDR3 DNA reads TGTGCCAGCAGTGGCTTAGGGGATGAAAAACTGTTTTTT.

This clone showed up just once. The V call is TRBV7-2, the J call TRBJ2-1, with D unclear. Trimming took off 1 base at V and 8 bases at J, with 9 bases between the two ends. The germline V gene encodes CDR1 SGHTA and CDR2 FQGNSA. The CDR3 is 13 amino acids. CDR3 bases: TGTGCCAGCAGCTTAGTCAGGTTCGATGAGCAGTTCTTC. Translation: CASSLVRFDEQFF.

V usage is TRBV7-6 and J usage is TRBJ2-1; TRBD2 aligns across 9 bases. The germline gives CDR1 SGHVS, CDR2 FNYEAQ. The CDR3 consists of 18 residues. Unmatched junction bases numbered 9, after V lost 1 base and J lost 2 bases. Here the CDR3 reads CASSLEGGGAPTYNEQFF. DNA for the CDR3: TGTGCCAGCAGCTTAGAAGGCGGGGGGGCTCCCACCTACAATGAGCAGTTCTTC. Full variable domain (missing parts from reference TRBV7-6 and TRBJ2-1): GAGVSQSPRYKVTKRGQDVALRCDPISGHVSLYWYRQALGQGPEFLTYFNYEAQQDKSGLPNDRFSAERPEGSISTLTIQRTEQRDSAMYRCASSLEGGGAPTYNEQFFGPGTRLTVL.

In its sample, this clone was seen once. V usage is TRBV12-2 and J usage is TRBJ1-5. TRBV12-2 is an annotated pseudogene. The CDR3 runs 16 residues. In DNA, the CDR3 is TGTGCAAGTCGCTCCCCTGTAGTAGTGCGGGGACAGCCCCAGCATTTT. As protein: CASRSPVVVRGQPQHF.

A few counts support this clone. The chain recombines TRBV5-1 with TRBJ2-7; 11 bases line up with TRBD2. V was pared by 4 bases and J by 4 bases, with 7 bases of the junction left unmatched. The CDR3 length is 15 residues. Germline CDR1 reads SGHRS; CDR2 reads YFSETQ. CDR3 bases: TGCGCCAGCAGCAGAGAGGGACTAGCGGTTTACGAGCAGTACTTC. Encoded protein: CASSREGLAVYEQYF.

The rearrangement uses TRBV23-1 and TRBJ1-1; weak D call: TRBD1 (5 bases). TRBV23-1 is an ORF; its function is uncertain. The CDR3 contains 14 residues. Trimming took 6 bases from V and 1 from J, leaving 12 bases between them. The CDR3 DNA follows: TGCGCCAGCAGGGTCCAAGGGGCGAACACTGAAGCTTTCTTT. Amino acids: CASRVQGANTEAFF.

This clone was detected only once. V is TRBV27 and J is TRBJ2-5; D gene uncertain. Per germline, CDR1 MNHEY and CDR2 SMNVEV (reference sequence). V lost 2 bases and J 5 bases, leaving 9 bases between the germline ends. The CDR3 is 13 residues long. The CDR3: CASSLAWAETQYF. CDR3 nucleotide sequence: TGTGCCAGCAGTTTAGCATGGGCGGAGACCCAGTACTTC.

V is TRBV4-3 and J is TRBJ2-3, with D maybe TRBD1 (5 bases). The length of the CDR3 is 15 residues. V was cut by 4 bases and J by 2 bases, with 13 bases left in between. In germline, CDR1 is LGHNA, CDR2 YSLEER. This chain's CDR3 is CASSPGAGFTDTQYF. The CDR3 DNA is TGCGCCAGCAGCCCTGGGGCAGGGTTCACAGATACGCAGTATTTT.

V gene TRBV5-1 combines with J gene TRBJ1-6, with a tentative D call TRBD1 (6 bases). The CDR3 has 15 residues. The germline V gene has CDR1 SGHRS and CDR2 YFSETQ. Deletions cut 0 bases from V and 6 bases from J, with 10 bases between. CDR3 sequence reads: CASSLGGGVNSPLHF. The CDR3 DNA sequence: TGCGCCAGCAGCTTGGGTGGGGGCGTTAATTCACCCCTCCACTTT.

This rearrangement joins TRBV5-1 to TRBJ2-7, with 9 bases aligning to TRBD1. This CDR3 comprises 18 residues. Germline CDR1 is SGHRS and CDR2 is YFSETQ. The junction had 17 bases not matched to a gene; V was cut back by 4 bases and J by 3 bases. The CDR3 protein is CASSQQGAGAFTIYEQYF. The CDR3 nucleotides are TGCGCCAGCAGCCAACAGGGGGCTGGAGCCTTTACAATCTACGAGCAGTACTTC.

The chain recombines TRBV7-9 with TRBJ1-3; D is uncertain. The V end lost 2 bases, the J end lost 0 bases, and 5 bases lay between the germline ends. Germline CDR1 SEHNR, CDR2 FQNEAQ (reference sequence). The CDR3 sequence is 14 residues long. The CDR3 DNA is TGTGCCAGCAGCTTAACAGTCTCTGGAAACACCATATATTTT. This gives the protein CASSLTVSGNTIYF.

The chain is built from TRBV5-1 and TRBJ1-2; 7 nucleotides match TRBD1. V lost 4 bases to trimming and J lost 4 bases; unmatched junction nucleotides: 10. CDR1 and CDR2 (germline): SGHRS, YFSETQ. This CDR3 is 15 amino acids long. CDR3 DNA: TGCGCCAGCAGCCCCCCCGGGACAGAAGGCTATGGCTACACCTTC. Translating it yields CASSPPGTEGYGYTF.

The chain uses TRBV18 and TRBJ2-6, with TRBD1 identical over 7 bases. Looked up from germline, CDR1 is KGHSH and CDR2 is LQKENI. V shed 4 bases, J shed 0 bases, and the junction held 6 bases outside the gene matches. The CDR3 has 17 residues. The CDR3 DNA is TGTGCCAGCTCACGTTCGACAGGGATCTCTGGGGCCAACGTCCTGACTTTC. Residues: CASSRSTGISGANVLTF.

V gene TRBV2 combines with J gene TRBJ1-1; a weak D match, TRBD1 (5 bases). Germline V gene sequence: CDR1 SNHLY, CDR2 FYNNEI. The CDR3 has 13 residues. Between the trimmed V and J ends, which lost 2 bases and 4 bases, there was a span of 8 bases. CDR3 coding DNA: TGTGCCAGCAGTGAACTAGGGGCCACTGAAGCTTTCTTT. This codes for CASSELGATEAFF.